These 10 T cell receptor beta chains share one sample of origin, sequenced in a study of molecular identifiers for immune sequencing clone quantification. MiXCR was run by TCRdb on the PCR reads, yielding one entry per CDR3 protein. Of hundreds of thousands of distinct CDR3 sequences in the sample, about 20% were seen once. Specimen: naive CD8+ T cells from blood, with Jurkat cell RNA spiked in. Subset of the sample: FACS-sorted CD8+CD4-CCR7+CD45RA+ naive T cells. These receptor sequences come from a human donor in good health. Some libraries in this study had Jurkat cell RNA spiked in.

This clonotype has a handful of counts. The V and J genes are TRBV27 and TRBJ1-5, with no clear D. Trimming removed 5 bases at V and 3 bases at J, with 5 bases between. Germline V gene data show CDR1 as MNHEY and CDR2 as SMNVEV (reference sequence). CDR3 length: 12 amino acids. CDR3 loop: CASSGNNQPQHF. CDR3 sequence (DNA): TGTGCCAGCAGTGGGAACAATCAGCCCCAGCATTTT.

On this clonotype: A much bigger clone sits one base away, suggesting this may be a read error. The chain employs TRBV6-5 and TRBJ2-7; 9 bases line up with TRBD1. This CDR3 contains 15 residues. Germline-derived CDR1 and CDR2 are MNHEY and SVGAGI. The CDR3 protein is CASTPSGTGRYVQYF. DNA for the CDR3: TGTGCCAGCACCCCCTCCGGGACAGGGAGGTACGTGCAGTACTTC.

This clonotype was seen at least ten times. This chain links TRBV4-2 with TRBJ2-6, with 7 bases lining up with TRBD1. The CDR3 length is 19 residues. The V gene's germline CDR1 is LGHNA and CDR2 YNFKEQ. Losses at the gene ends were 4 bases for V and 2 bases for J; bases not matched to a gene: 14. This CDR3 reads CASSLQDPRQGAGANVLTF. The CDR3 DNA reads TGTGCCAGCAGCCTCCAAGACCCGAGACAGGGCGCTGGGGCCAACGTCCTGACTTTC.

This clonotype was recorded many times. The chain employs TRBV27 and TRBJ1-1; D gene ambiguous. The CDR3 has 14 amino acids. The germline CDR1 and CDR2 sequences are MNHEY and SMNVEV (reference sequence). V was cut by 1 base and J by 4 bases, with 10 bases left in between. The DNA of the CDR3 is TGTGCCAGCAGTTTATTAGGGTCAGGCACTGAAGCTTTCTTT. This encodes CASSLLGSGTEAFF.

This clonotype was detected ten times or more. This sequence joins TRBV29-1 and TRBJ2-2; unclear D gene. Germline lookup yields CDR1 SQVTM and CDR2 ANQGSEA. The CDR3 has 12 amino acids. Trimming took 6 bases from V and 4 from J, leaving 9 bases between them. CDR3 coding DNA: TGCAGCGTACTCCTTGGCACCGGGGAGCTGTTTTTT. It encodes CSVLLGTGELFF.

On this clonotype itself: At one end the junction does not follow the germline gene, possibly because of a read error. The V gene is TRBV7-6, the J gene TRBJ1-4; D is unresolved. The CDR3 loop spans 15 amino acids. Looked up from germline, CDR1 is SGHVS and CDR2 is FNYEAQ. The CDR3, as DNA: TGTGCCAGCAGCTTAGAGCGGGGTCGGGGTGAAAAACCGTTTTTT. Amino acid sequence: CASSLERGRGEKPFF.

Comments on this clonotype: One base away lies a much larger clone, so this may be a sequencing read error. The chain links TRBV19 to TRBJ2-7, with D tentatively TRBD2 (6 bases). The closer fit of TRBJ2-1 to the DNA end suggests the J call may be wrong. Germline V gives CDR1 LNHDA, CDR2 SQIVND (reference sequence). The length of the CDR3 is 13 residues. The CDR3 protein is CASSMGLSYEQFF. The CDR3 region has the DNA TGTGCCAGTAGTATGGGACTGAGCTACGAGCAGTTCTTC.

In this sample, this clonotype turned up many times. This chain joins TRBV25-1 and TRBJ1-3, with D possibly matching TRBD1 (6 bases). Germline CDR1 MGHDK, CDR2 SYGVNS. This CDR3 comprises 16 residues. The ends were cut back, 8 bases at V and 6 bases at J, with 23 bases in the middle. This CDR3 is CASSGYRDTRLNTIYF. CDR3 DNA: TGTGCCAGCTCGGGGTACCGGGACACACGCTTAAACACCATATATTTT.

V usage is TRBV27 and J usage is TRBJ2-7; D is undetermined. Trimming cost V 4 bases and J 3 bases, with 10 bases left between them. Germline V gene lookup returns CDR1 MNHEY and CDR2 SMNVEV (reference sequence). The CDR3 spans 13 residues. CDR3 amino acids: CASSSRLDYEQYF. CDR3 DNA sequence: TGTGCCAGCAGTTCCCGGTTAGACTACGAGCAGTACTTC.

The chain couples TRBV9 to TRBJ2-7; TRBD1 or TRBD2 may be the D gene (5 bases each). Germline lookup yields CDR1 SGDLS and CDR2 YYNGEE. Trimming removed 1 base at V and 3 bases at J, with 11 bases between. The CDR3 length is 14 residues. DNA of the CDR3: TGTGCCAGCAGCGTATCTGGGGGTCTCTACGAGCAGTACTTC. Amino acid sequence: CASSVSGGLYEQYF.